This is a list of T cell receptor beta chains from one sample in a study of cytomegalovirus exposure and HLA in healthy donors. Clones were sequenced by immunoSEQ multiplex PCR, and TCRdb holds only the in-frame ones, with some missing. The data contain roughly 130,000 clones, roughly 77% of them singletons. The sample comprised PBMCs. The receptors here all came from a female donor in good health and CMV-seronegative. Both conserved end residues are part of each CDR3. D genes are given only for firm matches. Where a row states a size, it is once, few, many or the class of an expanded clone; other rows omit it.

TRBV7-2	TRBJ2-5	-	-	TGTGCTTCCCGTTCCCCTGCCCAGTCGAGGGAGACCCAGTACTTC	CASRSPAQSRETQYF
TRBV19	TRBJ2-5	TRBD2	-	TGTGCCAGTAGTTTCCTGACTAGCGGGAATCCCCAAGAGACCCAGTACTTC	CASSFLTSGNPQETQYF
TRBV2	TRBJ1-2	TRBD1	few	TGTGCCAGCAGCTACAGGGGCGGGGACTATGGCTACACCTTC	CASSYRGGDYGYTF
TRBV10-2	TRBJ1-1	TRBD1	-	TGCGCCAGCAGTGACACAGGGGGCACTGAAGCTTTCTTT	CASSDTGGTEAFF
TRBV12-5	TRBJ1-2	-	-	TGTGCTAGTGGTTTGTACGGGTATGGCTACACCTTC	CASGLYGYGYTF
TRBV30	TRBJ1-2	TRBD1	-	TGTGCCTGGAGCACAGGGGACTATGGCTACACCTTC	CAWSTGDYGYTF
TRBV7-9	TRBJ1-2	TRBD1	-	TGTGCCAGCAGCTCCTATTTACCAGGGGGCGGCTACACCTTC	CASSSYLPGGGYTF
TRBV27	TRBJ2-1	TRBD2	-	TGTGCCAGCAGCCAACTAGCGGGGCAGTACAATGAGCAGTTCTTC	CASSQLAGQYNEQFF
TRBV29-1	TRBJ2-3	-	-	TGCAGCGTTGACTTGGGGCCTAGCACAGATACGCAGTATTTT	CSVDLGPSTDTQYF
TRBV7-9	TRBJ2-1	-	-	TGTGCCAGCAGCTCCCGGGAAAAGCAGTTCTTC	CASSSREKQFF